This passage covers 25 T cell receptor beta chains from one sample sequenced in a study of control samples from healthy donors and cancer patients. This table comes from immunoSEQ multiplex PCR, and its TCRdb copy is limited to in-frame clones, with some not included. The data contain around 100,000 clones, roughly 89% of them seen just once; the ten biggest clones take up under 4%. The source material was blood. Receptors originate from a human donor in good health. The donor label of this sample is uncertain.

This clone was found many times. The chain has TRBV10-3 and TRBJ1-1, with D unresolved. This CDR3 spans 14 amino acids. CDR1 and CDR2 (germline): ENHRY, SYGVKD. Deletions cut 0 bases from V and 4 bases from J, with 9 bases between. CDR3 DNA: TGTGCCATCAGTGAGTCTAGAAGGAGCACTGAAGCTTTCTTT. Protein product: CAISESRRSTEAFF.

The chain joins TRBV19 to TRBJ2-1; TRBD2 aligns across 7 bases. V was pared by 4 bases and J by 8 bases, with 5 bases of the junction left unmatched. The CDR3 is 13 residues long. Germline CDR1 is LNHDA and CDR2 is SQIVND (reference sequence). The CDR3, as DNA: TGTGCCAGTAGTACGAGACTAGCAGATGAGCAGTTCTTC. Its translation is CASSTRLADEQFF. The variable domain in full, completed from reference TRBV19 and TRBJ2-1, reads DGGITQSPKYLFRKEGQNVTLSCEQNLNHDAMYWYRQDPGQGLRLIYYSQIVNDFQKGDIAEGYSVSREKKESFPLTVTSAQKNPTAFYLCASSTRLADEQFFGPGTRLTVL.

The CDR3 sequence: CASSVTTEKETQYF. CDR3 DNA sequence: TGTGCCAGCAGCGTTACGACAGAAAAAGAGACCCAGTACTTC. The chain uses TRBV6-5 and TRBJ2-5, with D perhaps matching TRBD1 (5 bases). From germline, CDR1 is MNHEY and CDR2 SVGAGI. The CDR3 is made up of 14 amino acids. Trimming took off 6 bases at V and 3 bases at J, with 14 bases between the two ends.

The chain couples TRBV2 to TRBJ1-2; the match to TRBD1 covers 7 bases. The germline V gene has CDR1 SNHLY and CDR2 FYNNEI. The V and J ends lost 3 bases and 8 bases, in that order; junction bases with no gene match: 6. This CDR3 comprises 13 residues. The CDR3 region has the DNA TGTGCCAGCAGTGAGGAGGGGGCGAGGGGCTACACCTTC. It specifies CASSEEGARGYTF.

This chain links TRBV7-9 with TRBJ2-7; the D gene is possibly TRBD2 (5 bases). V lost 5 bases and J lost 3, with 14 bases in between. The CDR3 runs to 14 residues. Looked up from germline, CDR1 is SEHNR and CDR2 is FQNEAQ (reference sequence). This chain's CDR3 is CASSPGIGDYEQYF. CDR3 bases: TGTGCCAGCAGCCCTGGGATCGGGGACTACGAGCAGTACTTC.

The CDR3 nucleotides are TGTGCCAGCAGTGACCGTCCGGGACTCGTCGTCCGGCCCCAGCATTTT. Translation: CASSDRPGLVVRPQHF. The rearrangement uses TRBV6-1 and TRBJ1-5; D possibly corresponds to TRBD1 (5 bases). CDR1 and CDR2 from the germline V gene are MNHNS and SASEGT. V gave up 3 bases and J gave up 9 bases, with 21 bases separating them. The CDR3 sequence is 16 residues long.

The chain employs TRBV6-5 and TRBJ1-4; no clear D gene. The CDR3 spans 12 residues. V was cut by 6 bases and J by 8 bases, with 10 bases left in between. The V gene's germline CDR1 is MNHEY and CDR2 SVGAGI. CDR3 nucleotides: TGTGCCAGCAGCTCCCCATCGGAAAAACTGTTTTTT. It is translated as CASSSPSEKLFF.

In this sample, this clone turned up once. The chain recombines TRBV19 with TRBJ1-1; D is uncertain. Germline V gene data show CDR1 as LNHDA and CDR2 as SQIVND (reference sequence). V lost 3 bases to trimming and J lost 8 bases, with 10 bases between them. This CDR3 has 12 residues. The CDR3 sequence: CASSIWAREAFF. The CDR3 region has the DNA TGTGCCAGTAGTATTTGGGCTCGAGAAGCTTTCTTT. The full variable domain, its missing parts supplied by reference TRBV19 and TRBJ1-1, is DGGITQSPKYLFRKEGQNVTLSCEQNLNHDAMYWYRQDPGQGLRLIYYSQIVNDFQKGDIAEGYSVSREKKESFPLTVTSAQKNPTAFYLCASSIWAREAFFGQGTRLTVV.

The gene calls are TRBV11-2 and TRBJ1-6, with D possibly matching TRBD1 (5 bases). The germline V gene has CDR1 SGHAT and CDR2 FQNNGV. V lost 0 bases and J 7 bases, leaving 10 bases between the germline ends. The CDR3 contains 15 residues. The CDR3 DNA sequence: TGTGCCAGCAGCTTAGATCCGGGACCAAATTCACCCCTCCACTTT. It codes for CASSLDPGPNSPLHF. The complete variable domain, with remaining parts taken from reference TRBV11-2 and TRBJ1-6, reads EAGVAQSPRYKIIEKRQSVAFWCNPISGHATLYWYQQILGQGPKLLIQFQNNGVVDDSQLPKDRFSAERLKGVDSTLKIQPAKLEDSAVYLCASSLDPGPNSPLHFGNGTRLTVT.

This chain links TRBV15 with TRBJ1-2, with D possibly TRBD1 on 6 matching bases. Per germline, CDR1 LNHNV and CDR2 YYDKDF (reference sequence). Trimming stripped 0 bases from V and 4 bases from J, with 18 bases between. The CDR3 totals 17 residues. Here the CDR3 reads CATSRDPIEQGSYGYTF. CDR3 DNA sequence: TGTGCCACCAGCAGAGATCCCATTGAGCAGGGGAGCTATGGCTACACCTTC.

The rearrangement links TRBV5-4 to TRBJ2-3; possible D gene TRBD2, 7 bases. The V end lost 5 bases, the J end lost 5 bases, and 15 bases lay between the germline ends. CDR1 is SGHNT and CDR2 is YYREEE in the germline V gene (reference sequence). This CDR3 is built from 14 residues. The CDR3 DNA reads as TGTGCCAGCAGTACTCGGGGGGCAGGAGATACGCAGTATTTT. As protein: CASSTRGAGDTQYF.

The chain combines TRBV2 with TRBJ1-6; D gene uncertain. The CDR3 covers 14 residues. V was clipped by 8 bases and J by 4 bases, with 12 bases between them. Germline assignment: CDR1 SNHLY and CDR2 FYNNEI. The CDR3 DNA follows: TGTGCCAGCTCGTTAGTGCCGTATAATTCACCCCTCCACTTT. Protein: CASSLVPYNSPLHF.

The rearrangement joins TRBV10-3 to TRBJ1-2; D uncertain. In germline, CDR1 is ENHRY, CDR2 SYGVKD. CDR3 length equals 12 residues. V was cut by 0 bases and J by 10 bases, with 9 bases left in between. The CDR3 coding sequence is TGTGCCATCAGTGAGTCGAGGGTTGCCTACACCTTC. Translation: CAISESRVAYTF.

This sequence joins TRBV14 and TRBJ2-3; D not resolved. With 3 bases removed from V and 1 base from J, the gap between germline ends came to 14 bases. CDR1 and CDR2 (germline): SGHDN, FVKESK. CDR3 length: 16 residues. The chain's CDR3 is CASSQTRQVGTDTQYF. The CDR3 DNA follows: TGTGCCAGCAGCCAGACCCGGCAAGTTGGCACAGATACGCAGTATTTT.

This rearrangement joins TRBV15 to TRBJ2-2; D is unclear. This CDR3 is 14 amino acids long. Germline V gives CDR1 LNHNV, CDR2 YYDKDF (reference sequence). Trimming left V 1 base short and J 1 base short, with 4 bases between. CDR3 in DNA: TGTGCCACCAGCAGAGGCGAGAACACCGGGGAGCTGTTTTTT. It codes for CATSRGENTGELFF.

CDR3 protein: CASSQRAGDTQYF. In DNA, the CDR3 is TGCGCCAGCAGCCAACGGGCGGGAGATACGCAGTATTTT. The chain links TRBV4-3 to TRBJ2-3, with D maybe TRBD2 (5 bases). The CDR3 loop spans 13 amino acids. Germline values: CDR1 LGHNA, CDR2 YSLEER. V lost 2 bases, J lost 5 bases, and 8 bases lay in between.

V is TRBV9 and J is TRBJ2-5; D is possibly TRBD2 (6 bases). This CDR3 contains 15 residues. Germline V gene lookup returns CDR1 SGDLS and CDR2 YYNGEE. Trimming stripped 0 bases from V and 4 bases from J, with 13 bases between. In nucleotides, the CDR3 is TGTGCCAGCAGCGTAGCTCTCGCGGGGAGAGAGACCCAGTACTTC. This gives the protein CASSVALAGRETQYF.

The CDR3 loop reads CASSFSGVDVEKLFF. The CDR3 DNA sequence: TGTGCCAGCAGTTTTTCGGGGGTTGATGTTGAAAAACTGTTTTTT. The chain carries TRBV28 and TRBJ1-4; D perhaps matches TRBD1 (5 bases). The germline V gene has CDR1 MDHEN and CDR2 SYDVKM. The V gene lost 3 bases and the J gene lost 7 bases, with 15 bases spanning the gap. The CDR3 totals 15 residues.

The chain recombines TRBV7-9 with TRBJ1-1, with a tentative D call TRBD1 (5 bases). V was shortened by 2 bases and J by 0 bases, with 10 bases between the two germline ends. The CDR3 is 15 amino acids. Germline V gene data show CDR1 as SEHNR and CDR2 as FQNEAQ (reference sequence). CDR3 nucleotide sequence: TGTGCCAGCAGCTTAACAGGATTCATGAACACTGAAGCTTTCTTT. Amino acids: CASSLTGFMNTEAFF.

In the case of this clone: This same CDR3 is encoded by further DNA sequences in the sample. The chain uses TRBV27 and TRBJ1-1; D call uncertain. Germline CDR1 and CDR2: MNHEY and SMNVEV (reference sequence). This CDR3 spans 15 amino acids. Trimming removed 6 bases from V and 0 bases from J, with 14 bases in between. CDR3 loop: CASSGGGGMNTEAFF. The CDR3 region has the DNA TGTGCCAGCAGCGGAGGAGGAGGCATGAACACTGAAGCTTTCTTT.

The CDR3 reads CASSRQGQETQYF. The DNA of the CDR3 is TGTGCCAGTAGCCGACAGGGCCAAGAGACCCAGTACTTC. The V and J genes are TRBV19 and TRBJ2-5, with 7 bases aligning to TRBD1. CDR1 LNHDA and CDR2 SQIVND come from the germline V gene (reference sequence). J lost 1 base, V lost 6 bases, and 2 bases had no gene match. The CDR3 is 13 amino acids.

The J gene is TRBJ1-2, the V gene TRBV7-8; D is uncertain. CDR3 length equals 12 residues. Trimming took 5 bases from V and 5 from J, leaving 9 bases between them. Germline V gives CDR1 SGHVS, CDR2 FQNEAQ. CDR3 DNA sequence: TGTGCCAGCAGCCTACCGGGTTATGGCTACACCTTC. Protein product: CASSLPGYGYTF.

The genes are TRBV27 and TRBJ1-3, with D perhaps TRBD1 (5 bases). CDR3 size: 14 residues. The germline V gene encodes CDR1 MNHEY and CDR2 SMNVEV (reference sequence). Trimming cost V 3 bases and J 2 bases, with 8 bases left between them. The CDR3 DNA reads as TGTGCCAGCAGTTTCGGGGGGACTGGAAACACCATATATTTT. This gives the protein CASSFGGTGNTIYF.

The chain has TRBV3-1 (or the pseudogene TRBV3-2) and TRBJ1-2; TRBD1 matches at 7 bases. The CDR3 is 12 amino acids. Unmatched junction bases numbered 2, after V lost 6 bases and J lost 4 bases. Germline CDR1 LGHDT, CDR2 YNNKEL (reference sequence). CDR3 region: CASRQGTYGYTF. In DNA, the CDR3 is TGTGCCAGCAGACAGGGGACCTATGGCTACACCTTC.

The V gene is TRBV30, the J gene TRBJ1-2; no definite D call. V gave up 4 bases and J gave up 3 bases, with 9 bases separating them. Germline CDR1 is GTSNPN and CDR2 is SVGIG (reference sequence). The CDR3 covers 12 residues. The CDR3 region is CAWTRVDYGYTF. The CDR3 DNA follows: TGTGCCTGGACCCGGGTAGACTATGGCTACACCTTC.